Below are 10 T cell receptor beta chains sequenced from a single sample in a study of blood T cell repertoires in COVID-19. Sequencing was performed with immunoSEQ multiplex PCR; in TCRdb, only in-frame clones are kept and a portion is missing. This table has 400,000 or so clones, around 90% appearing once. The source material was peripheral blood. Receptors originate from a young man with COVID-19, enrolled during active disease.

In this sample, this clone turned up a few times. This chain uses TRBV2 with TRBJ1-2; D remains unclear. Looked up from germline, CDR1 is SNHLY and CDR2 is FYNNEI. The V end was cut by 2 bases, the J end by 4 bases, with 8 bases between. CDR3 length equals 13 residues. The CDR3 region has the DNA TGTGCCAGCAGTGAACGTAGGAGCTATGGCTACACCTTC. It encodes CASSERRSYGYTF.

A single count supports this clone. V is TRBV3-1 (or the pseudogene TRBV3-2) and J is TRBJ2-7; D gene ambiguous. V was clipped by 1 base and J by 6 bases, with 4 bases between them. Germline CDR1 is LGHDT and CDR2 is YNNKEL (reference sequence). This CDR3 is 11 amino acids long. CDR3 residues: CASSQVAEQYF. Here the CDR3 DNA reads TGTGCCAGCAGCCAAGTAGCCGAGCAGTACTTC.

This clone appeared a single time. The rearrangement joins TRBV19 to TRBJ1-5; D perhaps matches TRBD1 (6 bases). Germline CDR1 is LNHDA and CDR2 is SQIVND (reference sequence). The CDR3 extends over 15 amino acids. V lost 5 bases and J lost 4, with 15 bases in between. The CDR3 coding sequence is TGTGCCAGTAGTCCAGGGACAAGGGGGAATCAGCCCCAGCATTTT. It encodes CASSPGTRGNQPQHF.

This clone was counted a single time. This CDR3 is CSVEFREVKETQYF. DNA of the CDR3: TGCAGCGTAGAATTCAGGGAGGTAAAAGAGACCCAGTACTTC. The rearrangement links TRBV29-1 to TRBJ2-5; a weak D match, TRBD2 (6 bases). Looked up from germline, CDR1 is SQVTM and CDR2 is ANQGSEA. The CDR3 length is 14 residues. V dropped 6 bases and J dropped 3 bases, with 17 bases sitting between them.

The rearrangement joins TRBV19 to TRBJ2-2; tentatively, D is TRBD1 (6 bases). Germline CDR1 and CDR2: LNHDA and SQIVND (reference sequence). V gave up 8 bases and J gave up 4 bases, with 20 bases separating them. The CDR3 loop spans 16 amino acids. CDR3 amino acids: CASQYPWARGTGELFF. As DNA, the CDR3 is TGTGCCAGTCAATACCCCTGGGCCAGGGGCACCGGGGAGCTGTTTTTT.

The chain carries TRBV10-1 and TRBJ1-1, with D perhaps TRBD1 (6 bases). CDR1 WNHNN and CDR2 SYGVQD come from the germline V gene (reference sequence). This CDR3 is 15 amino acids long. V lost 0 bases to trimming and J lost 4 bases, with 12 bases between them. CDR3 in DNA: TGCGCCAGCAGTGAGTCGATGCAGGGGCTCACTGAAGCTTTCTTT. It specifies CASSESMQGLTEAFF.

The chain carries TRBV21-1 and TRBJ2-2; no check of the table's D call, TRBD1, against the DNA was made. TRBV21-1 is a pseudogene. The CDR3 is 19 residues long. CDR3 sequence reads: CASSKKDRGNFANTGELFF. In DNA, the CDR3 is TGTGCCAGCAGCAAAAAGGACAGGGGGAACTTCGCGAACACCGGGGAGCTGTTTTTT.

This clone was detected only once. J is TRBJ1-4 and V is TRBV9; TRBD1 might be the D (6 bases). Trimming pared 3 bases from V and 0 bases from J, leaving 6 bases between. Germline V gene sequence: CDR1 SGDLS, CDR2 YYNGEE. This CDR3 contains 14 residues. The CDR3 DNA is TGTGCCAGCAGCGGGGGGCCAACTAATGAAAAACTGTTTTTT. Translating gives CASSGGPTNEKLFF.

This chain links TRBV11-2 with TRBJ2-5, with D unresolved. With 3 bases removed from V and 5 bases from J, the gap between germline ends came to 4 bases. Looked up from germline, CDR1 is SGHAT and CDR2 is FQNNGV. CDR3 length: 11 amino acids. The CDR3, as DNA: TGTGCCAGCAGCTTTTATGAGACCCAGTACTTC. Translating it yields CASSFYETQYF.

The chain links TRBV14 to TRBJ1-1, with a possible D match to TRBD1 (5 bases). Trimming took off 4 bases at V and 1 base at J, with 13 bases between the two ends. The CDR3 sequence is 15 residues long. Per the germline V gene, CDR1 is SGHDN and CDR2 is FVKESK. In DNA form, the CDR3 reads TGTGCCAGCAGCCCGCCCGGGACTCCGAACACTGAAGCTTTCTTT. Amino acid sequence: CASSPPGTPNTEAFF.